Each of the 6 T cell receptor beta chains below was sequenced from the same sample in a study of T cell responses to AZD1222 COVID-19 vaccine (dated by TCRdb to about 2021). Preparation of the library involved the immunoSEQ multiplex PCR assay. Not all clones reach the TCRdb copy of this immuneACCESS table, which keeps in-frame sequences only. Checked studies attribute under half of the gap to unresolved V genes and leave the rest unexplained. This sample holds under 130,000 clones; 90% were observed only once. The ten most abundant clones make up about 4.8% of the sample. The sample's time point, from its label and the paper: baseline before first vaccination. Source: peripheral blood, taken on day 0 of AZD1222 vaccination. The source of these receptors is an adult in good health.

V usage is TRBV5-1 and J usage is TRBJ2-1; D gene uncertain. Germline CDR1 is SGHRS and CDR2 is YFSETQ. This CDR3 is built from 14 residues. V shed 1 base and J shed 7 bases, with 12 bases lying between them. The CDR3 spells CASSLRPSGNEQFF. CDR3 coding DNA: TGCGCCAGCAGCTTGAGGCCCTCCGGGAATGAGCAGTTCTTC.

J is TRBJ1-4 and V is TRBV7-9, with D maybe TRBD1 (5 bases). The CDR3 loop spans 12 amino acids. V dropped 4 bases and J dropped 14 bases, with 14 bases sitting between them. Germline assignment: CDR1 SEHNR and CDR2 FQNEAQ (reference sequence). CDR3 region: CASSSNLGDLFF. The DNA of the CDR3 is TGTGCCAGCAGCTCCAACCTCGGGGACCTGTTTTTT.

The chain uses TRBV9 and TRBJ2-3; 9 bases fit TRBD2. In germline, CDR1 is SGDLS, CDR2 YYNGEE. V shed 3 bases, J shed 1 base, and the junction held 6 bases outside the gene matches. CDR3 length equals 16 residues. The CDR3 DNA sequence: TGTGCCAGCAGCGCAAGGGGCGGGGGGGGCACAGATACGCAGTATTTT. The encoded protein is CASSARGGGGTDTQYF.

The chain recombines TRBV2 with TRBJ1-1; a possible D gene is TRBD1 (6 bases). Germline assignment: CDR1 SNHLY and CDR2 FYNNEI. The length of the CDR3 is 14 residues. The V end lost 8 bases, the J end lost 6 bases, and 19 bases lay between the germline ends. The CDR3 is CASLRSQGVAEAFF. In DNA form, the CDR3 reads TGTGCCAGCCTTAGGTCACAGGGAGTAGCTGAAGCTTTCTTT.

This chain uses TRBV9 with TRBJ1-1; D uncertain. V lost 3 bases to trimming and J lost 5 bases, with 20 bases between them. This CDR3 contains 16 residues. Germline loops: CDR1 SGDLS, CDR2 YYNGEE. As DNA, the CDR3 is TGTGCCAGCAGCGCCGGACTGTGGGCCCGGGGAACTGAAGCTTTCTTT. This codes for CASSAGLWARGTEAFF.

The chain uses TRBV30 and TRBJ2-3, with D possibly matching TRBD2 (6 bases). Per the germline V gene, CDR1 is GTSNPN and CDR2 is SVGIG (reference sequence). This CDR3 comprises 14 residues. V lost 0 bases, J lost 3 bases, and 10 bases lay in between. The CDR3 here is CAWSVGGNTDTQYF. Written as DNA, the CDR3 is TGTGCCTGGAGTGTGGGAGGTAATACAGATACGCAGTATTTT.